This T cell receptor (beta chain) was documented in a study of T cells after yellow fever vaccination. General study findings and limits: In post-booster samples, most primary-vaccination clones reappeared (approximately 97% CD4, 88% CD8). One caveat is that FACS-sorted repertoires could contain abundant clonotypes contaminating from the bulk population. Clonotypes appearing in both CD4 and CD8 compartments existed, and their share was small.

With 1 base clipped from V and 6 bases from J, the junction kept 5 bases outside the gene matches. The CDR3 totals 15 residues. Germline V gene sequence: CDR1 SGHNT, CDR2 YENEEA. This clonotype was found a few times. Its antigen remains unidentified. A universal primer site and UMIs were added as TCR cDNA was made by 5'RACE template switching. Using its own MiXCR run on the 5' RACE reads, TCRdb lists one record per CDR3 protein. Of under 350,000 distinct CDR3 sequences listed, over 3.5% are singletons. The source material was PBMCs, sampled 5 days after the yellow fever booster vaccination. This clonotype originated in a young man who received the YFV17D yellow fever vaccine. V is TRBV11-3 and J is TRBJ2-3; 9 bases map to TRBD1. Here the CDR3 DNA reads TGTGCCAGCAGCTTAGGGACAGGGGCGGATGATACGCAGTATTTT. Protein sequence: CASSLGTGADDTQYF.